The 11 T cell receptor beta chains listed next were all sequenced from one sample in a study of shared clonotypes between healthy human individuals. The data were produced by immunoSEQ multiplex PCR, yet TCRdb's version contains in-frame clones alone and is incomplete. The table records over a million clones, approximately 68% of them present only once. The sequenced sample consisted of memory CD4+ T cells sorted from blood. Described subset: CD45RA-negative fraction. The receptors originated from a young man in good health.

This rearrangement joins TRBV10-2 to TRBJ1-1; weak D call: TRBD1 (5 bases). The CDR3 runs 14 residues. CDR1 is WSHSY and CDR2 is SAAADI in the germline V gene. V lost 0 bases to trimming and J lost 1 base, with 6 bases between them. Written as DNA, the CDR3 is TGCGCCAGCAGTGAGTCTGGGGGGAACACTGAAGCTTTCTTT. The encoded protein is CASSESGGNTEAFF.

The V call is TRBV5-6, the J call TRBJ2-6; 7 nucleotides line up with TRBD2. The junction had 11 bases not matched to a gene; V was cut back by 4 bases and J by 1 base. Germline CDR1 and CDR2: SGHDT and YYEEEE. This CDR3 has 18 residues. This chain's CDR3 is CASSPTGGRKSGANVLTF. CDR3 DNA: TGTGCCAGCAGCCCAACCGGCGGGAGAAAGTCTGGGGCCAACGTCCTGACTTTC.

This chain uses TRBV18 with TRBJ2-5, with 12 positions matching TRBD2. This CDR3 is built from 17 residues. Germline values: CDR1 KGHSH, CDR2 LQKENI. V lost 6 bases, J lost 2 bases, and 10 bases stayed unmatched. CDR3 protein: CASSPGLLAGGQETQYF. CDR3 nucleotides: TGTGCCAGCTCTCCGGGATTACTAGCGGGAGGACAAGAGACCCAGTACTTC.

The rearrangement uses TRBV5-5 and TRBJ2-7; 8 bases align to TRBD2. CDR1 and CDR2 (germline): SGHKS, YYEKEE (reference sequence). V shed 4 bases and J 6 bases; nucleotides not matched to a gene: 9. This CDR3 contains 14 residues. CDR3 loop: CASSLHGGAIEQYF. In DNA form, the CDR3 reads TGTGCCAGCAGCCTACACGGGGGGGCGATCGAGCAGTACTTC. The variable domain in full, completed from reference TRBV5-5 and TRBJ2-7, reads DAGVTQSPTHLIKTRGQQVTLRCSPISGHKSVSWYQQVLGQGPQFIFQYYEKEERGRGNFPDRFSARQFPNYSSELNVNALLLGDSALYLCASSLHGGAIEQYFGPGTRLTVT.

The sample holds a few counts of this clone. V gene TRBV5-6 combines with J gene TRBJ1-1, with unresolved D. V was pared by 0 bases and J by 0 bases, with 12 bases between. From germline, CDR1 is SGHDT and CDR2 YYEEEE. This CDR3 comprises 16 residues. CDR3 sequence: CASSLVGNILNTEAFF. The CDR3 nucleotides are TGTGCCAGCAGCTTGGTGGGGAATATACTGAACACTGAAGCTTTCTTT.

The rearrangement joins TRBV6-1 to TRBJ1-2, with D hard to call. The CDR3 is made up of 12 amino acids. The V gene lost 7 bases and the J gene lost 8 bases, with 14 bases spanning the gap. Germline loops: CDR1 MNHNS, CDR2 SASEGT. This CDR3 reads CASIVGSWGYTF. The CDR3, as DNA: TGTGCCAGCATAGTGGGCAGCTGGGGCTACACCTTC.

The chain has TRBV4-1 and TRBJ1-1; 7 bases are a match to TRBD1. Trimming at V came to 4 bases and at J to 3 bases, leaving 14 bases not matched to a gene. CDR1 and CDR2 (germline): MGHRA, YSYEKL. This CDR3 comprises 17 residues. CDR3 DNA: TGCGCCAGCAGCCTTAGGGACAGTCGCCTTTGGGACACTGAAGCTTTCTTT. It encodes CASSLRDSRLWDTEAFF.

The CDR3 sequence: CASSEKVPFEAFF. CDR3 coding DNA: TGTGCCAGCAGTGAAAAAGTACCTTTTGAAGCTTTCTTT. This chain links TRBV6-1 with TRBJ1-1, with D unresolved. This CDR3 is built from 13 residues. In germline, CDR1 is MNHNS, CDR2 SASEGT. Trimming took 2 bases from V and 7 from J, leaving 11 bases between them.

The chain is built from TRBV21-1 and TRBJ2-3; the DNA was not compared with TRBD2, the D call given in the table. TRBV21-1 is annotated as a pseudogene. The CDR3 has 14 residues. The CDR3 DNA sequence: TGTGCCAGCATACGACTAGCGGGAACAGATACGCAGTATTTT. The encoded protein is CASIRLAGTDTQYF.

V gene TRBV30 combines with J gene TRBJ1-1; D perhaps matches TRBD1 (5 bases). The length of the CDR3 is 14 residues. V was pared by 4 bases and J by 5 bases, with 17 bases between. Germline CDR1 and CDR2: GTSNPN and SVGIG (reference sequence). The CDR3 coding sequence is TGTGCCTGGACGTACGGGGCATCGGGGACTGAAGCTTTCTTT. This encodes CAWTYGASGTEAFF.

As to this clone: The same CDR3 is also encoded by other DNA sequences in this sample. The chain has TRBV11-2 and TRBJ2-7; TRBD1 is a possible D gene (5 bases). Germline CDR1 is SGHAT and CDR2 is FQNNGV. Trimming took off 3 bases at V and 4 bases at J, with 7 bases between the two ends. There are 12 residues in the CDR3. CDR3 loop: CASSLSGYEQYF. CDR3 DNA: TGTGCCAGCAGCTTGTCAGGGTACGAGCAGTACTTC.